This T cell receptor (beta chain) was documented in a study of T cells in Graves' hyperthyroidism and ophthalmopathy. Disease lasting under 3 months, a NOSPECS grade of at least 4, and a Clinical Activity Score of at least 3 were features of the ophthalmopathy patients. Together with thyroid ultrasound, orbital computed tomography, serum thyroxine and TRAb, clinical symptoms were used for diagnoses. The CDR3 runs to 17 residues. CDR1 DFQATT and CDR2 SNEGSKA come from the germline V gene (reference sequence). Germline trimming cut 1 base from V and 2 bases from J; bases unmatched to any gene: 7. Findings and limits, study-wide: Appearing also in blood were most of the thyroid clonotypes expanded above 0.001. It was a median approximately 7.1 months before onset that the model predicted ophthalmopathy.

This clonotype was seen ten or more times. What it binds is not known. Amplification targeted TCR beta CDR3 regions from RNA transcripts. The HTBI set primed first-round TCR CDR3 RT-PCR. Using its own MiXCR run on the multiplex PCR reads, TCRdb lists one record per CDR3 protein. The table has hundreds of thousands of distinct CDR3 sequences, approximately 17% seen once. The TCR originated in a woman aged 18-29 years with Graves' ophthalmopathy. V is TRBV20-1 and J is TRBJ2-3; 12 bases fit TRBD2. Sequencing was carried out using blood. The CDR3 nucleotides read TGCAGTGCTAGAGGACTAGCGGGAGAGATTCTCACAGATACGCAGTATTTT. It yields the protein CSARGLAGEILTDTQYF.